The rows below give T cell receptor beta chains drawn from one sample of a study of OX40 agonist ivuxolimab in advanced cancers. Data came from immunoSEQ multiplex PCR; TCRdb stores just in-frame clones and leaves some out. The table includes some 30,000 clones, approximately 91% detected once. The starting material was CD4+ or CD8+ T cells sorted from blood, obtained in a trial of the OX40 agonist ivuxolimab. These receptors were taken from an adult with an advanced solid tumor such as melanoma, head and neck, liver or kidney cancer. Each CDR3 is given with its conserved first and last residue. A D gene is named only where the DNA matches it firmly. Size tells how often a clone was seen (once, few, many) or the class of an expanded clone, and some rows leave it out.

>TRBV4-1|NA|TRBJ1-1|once
CASSQVGKNTEAFF
TGCGCCAGCAGCCAAGTCGGCAAGAACACTGAAGCTTTCTTT
>TRBV7-9|NA|TRBJ1-3|NA
CASSLDITRNTIYF
TGTGCCAGCAGCTTGGACATTACTCGAAACACCATATATTTT
>TRBV7-2|TRBD1|TRBJ1-6|NA
CASSLGRDSLDPLHF
TGTGCCAGCAGCTTAGGAAGGGACAGTCTCGATCCCCTCCACTTT
>TRBV4-1|NA|TRBJ2-7|NA
CASSQGQEIYEQYF
TGCGCCAGCAGCCAAGGACAGGAGATCTACGAGCAGTACTTC
>TRBV13|NA|TRBJ1-1|NA
CASSRAAEAFF
TGTGCCAGCAGCAGGGCTGCTGAAGCTTTCTTT
>TRBV7-2|NA|TRBJ2-4|NA
CASSFLFRDIQYF
TGTGCCAGCAGCTTCCTGTTCAGGGACATTCAGTACTTC
>TRBV7-8|NA|TRBJ2-7|NA
CASSLVAYEQYF
TGTGCCAGCAGCTTAGTGGCGTACGAGCAGTACTTC
>TRBV27|TRBD2|TRBJ2-7|NA
CASSLRTSGGAHEQYF
TGTGCCAGCAGTCTCCGGACTAGCGGGGGGGCACACGAGCAGTACTTC
>TRBV4-3|NA|TRBJ1-2|NA
CASSQGTAAYGYTF
TGCGCCAGCAGCCAAGGTACAGCCGCCTATGGCTACACCTTC
>TRBV7-9|TRBD1|TRBJ1-2|NA
CASSWGAPTGRYYGYTF
TGTGCCAGCAGCTGGGGGGCTCCGACAGGGCGGTACTATGGCTACACCTTC
>TRBV27|TRBD1|TRBJ2-7|NA
CASSMTGTGFEQYF
TGTGCCAGCAGTATGACAGGGACGGGTTTCGAGCAGTACTTC
>TRBV2|NA|TRBJ2-7|NA
CASSLGPQYEQYF
TGTGCCAGCAGCTTGGGACCCCAATACGAGCAGTACTTC
>TRBV5-1|NA|TRBJ2-7|NA
CASSFFDSTYEQYF
TGCGCCAGCAGCTTTTTTGACAGTACCTACGAGCAGTACTTC
>TRBV5-1|NA|TRBJ2-7|NA
CASSVRGSTYEQYF
TGCGCCAGCAGCGTCCGGGGTTCAACCTACGAGCAGTACTTC
>TRBV5-6|NA|TRBJ1-1|NA
CASSPDRDTEAFF
TGTGCCAGCAGCCCGGACCGGGATACTGAAGCTTTCTTT
>TRBV6-1|NA|TRBJ2-7|NA
CASSTDRNSAYEQYF
TGTGCCAGCAGTACCGACAGAAATTCGGCCTACGAGCAGTACTTC
>TRBV4-2|NA|TRBJ1-1|NA
CASSQQRNTEAFF
TGTGCCAGCAGCCAGCAGAGGAACACTGAAGCTTTCTTT
>TRBV7-9|TRBD2|TRBJ2-1|NA
CASSSLAATYNEQFF
TGTGCCAGCAGCTCCCTAGCGGCTACTTACAATGAGCAGTTCTTC
>TRBV19|TRBD1|TRBJ1-2|NA
CASSIGTDLYGYTF
TGTGCCAGTAGTATCGGGACAGATCTTTATGGCTACACCTTC
>TRBV7-9|NA|TRBJ2-5|NA
CASSLGGSVGETQYF
TGTGCCAGCAGCTTAGGGGGGTCGGTTGGCGAGACCCAGTACTTC
>TRBV11-2|NA|TRBJ2-2|NA
CASSLGGQLLANTGELFF
TGTGCCAGCAGCTTAGGCGGACAGTTGCTAGCGAACACCGGGGAGCTGTTTTTT
>TRBV29-1|NA|TRBJ2-3|NA
CSVEDRVRVDTQYF
TGCAGCGTTGAAGATCGTGTCAGGGTTGATACGCAGTATTTT
>TRBV7-3|TRBD1|TRBJ2-1|NA
CASSLLDRSYNEQFF
TGTGCCAGCAGCTTACTGGACAGGAGCTACAATGAGCAGTTCTTC
>TRBV7-9|TRBD2|TRBJ2-1|NA
CASSLELAGGVFYNEQFF
TGTGCCAGCAGCTTAGAATTAGCGGGAGGGGTTTTCTACAATGAGCAGTTCTTC
>TRBV2|TRBD2|TRBJ2-1|NA
CASSAQLAGGPYNEQFF
TGTGCCAGCAGCGCCCAACTAGCGGGGGGGCCCTACAATGAGCAGTTCTTC
>TRBV9|NA|TRBJ2-1|NA
CASSVGGTGGEQFF
TGTGCCAGCAGCGTAGGGGGCACCGGAGGAGAGCAGTTCTTC
>TRBV6-5|TRBD1|TRBJ2-7|few
CASSYLRDSSYEQYF
TGTGCCAGCAGTTACCTCCGGGACAGCTCCTACGAGCAGTACTTC
>TRBV4-1|NA|TRBJ2-2|NA
CASSQYQGSYTGELFF
TGCGCCAGCAGCCAGTATCAGGGTTCCTACACCGGGGAGCTGTTTTTT
>TRBV5-3|NA|TRBJ2-7|NA
CARSPTRRREQYF
TGTGCCAGAAGCCCCACCAGGAGGCGGGAGCAGTACTTC
>TRBV5-6|NA|TRBJ2-1|NA
CASSLRGRGVRSEQFF
TGTGCCAGCAGCTTGCGGGGGCGCGGGGTTAGAAGTGAGCAGTTCTTC
>TRBV7-3|NA|TRBJ2-3|NA
CASSLERAGWDTQYF
TGTGCCAGCAGCTTAGAGCGAGCCGGGTGGGATACGCAGTATTTT
>TRBV27|NA|TRBJ1-2|NA
CASRPGGSYGYTF
TGTGCCAGCAGGCCAGGCGGGTCCTATGGCTACACCTTC
>TRBV7-6|TRBD2|TRBJ2-7|NA
CASSLAPPAGGPSSYEQYF
TGTGCCAGCAGCTTAGCGCCCCCAGCGGGAGGGCCGAGCTCCTACGAGCAGTACTTC
>TRBV7-2|NA|TRBJ2-7|NA
CASSLGGFGYEQYF
TGTGCCAGCAGCTTAGGAGGGTTTGGGTACGAGCAGTACTTC
>TRBV29-1|NA|TRBJ1-2|NA
CSVPGGKSYGYTF
TGCAGCGTCCCCGGAGGTAAAAGTTATGGCTACACCTTC
>TRBV6-5|NA|TRBJ1-1|NA
CASSYESGFFTEAFF
TGTGCCAGCAGTTACGAATCAGGGTTTTTCACTGAAGCTTTCTTT
>TRBV28|TRBD1|TRBJ2-7|NA
CASTPGTGATYEQYF
TGTGCCAGCACTCCAGGAACAGGGGCTACCTACGAGCAGTACTTC
>TRBV9|NA|TRBJ1-4|NA
CASSVGSGNEKLFF
TGTGCCAGCAGCGTAGGATCGGGGAATGAAAAACTGTTTTTT
>TRBV7-9|NA|TRBJ2-6|NA
CASSLRLSGANVLTF
TGTGCCAGCAGCTTGAGGCTCTCTGGGGCCAACGTCCTGACTTTC
>TRBV29-1|TRBD2|TRBJ2-7|NA
CSVEGSGRGYEQYF
TGCAGCGTTGAAGGTAGCGGGAGAGGGTACGAGCAGTACTTC
>TRBV4-2|NA|TRBJ2-7|NA
CASSQDRGYSHEQYF
TGTGCCAGCAGCCAAGATCGGGGGTACAGCCACGAGCAGTACTTC
>TRBV9|TRBD2|TRBJ2-3|NA
CASSDTGTSGKTFSDTQYF
TGTGCCAGCAGCGATACCGGGACTAGCGGGAAAACCTTTTCGGATACGCAGTATTTT
>TRBV6-5|TRBD1|TRBJ1-5|NA
CASSDRDNNQPQHF
TGTGCCAGCAGTGACAGGGATAACAATCAGCCCCAGCATTTT
>TRBV13|NA|TRBJ2-3|once
CASSLQGRTDTQYF
TGTGCCAGCAGCTTACAGGGCCGAACAGATACGCAGTATTTT
>TRBV7-6|TRBD1|TRBJ2-3|NA
CASSLGTGRTDTQYF
TGTGCCAGCAGCCTTGGGACAGGACGCACAGATACGCAGTATTTT
>TRBV6-5|NA|TRBJ2-7|once
CASSYRTDYEQYF
TGTGCCAGCAGTTATCGGACAGACTACGAGCAGTACTTC
>TRBV19|NA|TRBJ1-2|once
CASSTPDDLADANYGYTF
TGTGCCAGTAGTACGCCCGACGACTTGGCAGACGCTAACTATGGCTACACCTTC